This passage covers 21 T cell receptor beta chains from one sample sequenced in a study of sequential checkpoint blockade in melanoma. Treatment meaning: randomized to nivolumab then ipilimumab (arm A) or the reverse (arm B). Sequenced by immunoSEQ multiplex PCR; TCRdb stores in-frame clones only, minus some. There are about 7,700 clones in the sample; about 60% occur only once, and nearly 9% lies in the top ten. The sample was CD8+ T cells sorted from blood (inferred from file names), taken from a patient given nivolumab and ipilimumab in sequence. These receptors came from a human donor with melanoma.

This chain links TRBV5-1 with TRBJ2-7, with 8 positions matching TRBD2. Germline CDR1 and CDR2: SGHRS and YFSETQ. The CDR3 runs to 17 residues. V was clipped by 1 base and J by 3 bases; unmatched bases: 12. The CDR3 bases are TGCGCCAGCAGCTTGATCGGGGAGCGGGAGATCGACTACGAGCAGTACTTC. This codes for CASSLIGEREIDYEQYF.

A word on this clone: One end of the junction does not line up with germline, which may come from a read error. The chain recombines TRBV7-9 with TRBJ1-1; 7 bases are a match to TRBD1. Germline V gives CDR1 SEHNR, CDR2 FQNEAQ (reference sequence). This CDR3 has 12 residues. The DNA of the CDR3 is TGTGCCAGCAGTTATACTGACAGGGAAGATTTCTTT. Residues: CASSYTDREDFF.

The V call is TRBV7-9, the J call TRBJ2-5; 8 nucleotides match TRBD2. The J call may be faulty, since TRBJ2-7 better matches the DNA end. The CDR3 loop spans 14 amino acids. Germline V gives CDR1 SEHNR, CDR2 FQNEAQ (reference sequence). CDR3 region: CASSPERGHYEQYF. CDR3 nucleotides: TGTGCCAGCAGCCCAGAGCGGGGGCACTACGAGCAGTACTTC.

The chain carries TRBV7-9 and TRBJ2-7; D not certain. The CDR3 consists of 11 residues. The ends were cut back, 5 bases at V and 2 bases at J, with 4 bases in the middle. From germline, CDR1 is SEHNR and CDR2 FQNEAQ (reference sequence). The CDR3 nucleotides are TGTGCCAGCAGCCCGGCCTACGAGCAGTACTTC. Translation: CASSPAYEQYF.

V usage is TRBV29-1 and J usage is TRBJ2-7; possible D gene TRBD2, 7 bases. The CDR3 contains 15 residues. The germline gives CDR1 SQVTM, CDR2 ANQGSEA. The germline V and J ends were trimmed by 7 bases and 3 bases, with 22 bases remaining between them. The CDR3 reads CSADGGGGGDYEQYF. The CDR3 coding sequence is TGCAGCGCCGACGGGGGAGGGGGGGGAGACTACGAGCAGTACTTC.

The chain has TRBV27 and TRBJ1-1; 8 positions agree with TRBD1. V was clipped by 2 bases and J by 4 bases; unmatched bases: 6. The CDR3 is made up of 15 amino acids. The germline V gene encodes CDR1 MNHEY and CDR2 SMNVEV (reference sequence). The CDR3 loop reads CASSLRAGGFTEAFF. Here the CDR3 DNA reads TGTGCCAGCAGTTTACGGGCAGGGGGCTTCACTGAAGCTTTCTTT.

This clone ranks as medium-sized. V gene TRBV2 combines with J gene TRBJ2-1; the match to TRBD2 covers 12 bases. The CDR3 consists of 14 residues. CDR1 and CDR2 (germline): SNHLY, FYNNEI. Trimming took 6 bases from V and 9 from J; bases not matched to a gene: 6. The CDR3 DNA reads as TGTGCCAGCAGGACTAGCGGGAGAGTGGGTGAGCAGTTCTTC. Residues: CASRTSGRVGEQFF.

The rearrangement joins TRBV29-1 to TRBJ2-7, with 7 bases fitting TRBD1. Germline loops: CDR1 SQVTM, CDR2 ANQGSEA. J gave up 3 bases and V 2 bases, and 4 bases lay outside the gene matches. The CDR3 runs to 13 residues. The DNA for the CDR3 is TGCAGCGTTGAAAATGACAGGGACTACGAGCAGTACTTC. This gives the protein CSVENDRDYEQYF.

The V call is TRBV11-3, the J call TRBJ2-7; TRBD2 matches 10 bases. Germline lookup yields CDR1 SGHNT and CDR2 YENEEA. V was pared by 0 bases and J by 4 bases, with 18 bases of the junction left unmatched. The CDR3 sequence is 20 residues long. The CDR3: CASSLDHTASGSGKAYEQYF. The CDR3 region has the DNA TGTGCCAGCAGCTTAGATCATACGGCTAGCGGGAGTGGTAAGGCGTACGAGCAGTACTTC.

The chain links TRBV27 to TRBJ1-1; D is unclear. V gave up 0 bases and J gave up 5 bases, with 4 bases separating them. The CDR3 has 12 residues. Germline lookup yields CDR1 MNHEY and CDR2 SMNVEV (reference sequence). The CDR3 DNA sequence: TGTGCCAGCAGTTTATCCGGGACTGAAGCTTTCTTT. Amino acid sequence: CASSLSGTEAFF.

This clone has only a few counts. The genes are TRBV7-2 and TRBJ2-7; 10 bases are shared with TRBD2. The V segment lost 1 base and the J segment 4 bases; nucleotides outside the gene matches: 7. The germline V gene has CDR1 SGHTA and CDR2 FQGNSA. This CDR3 is built from 16 residues. Here the CDR3 reads CASSLGAAGGGYEQYF. The DNA of the CDR3 is TGTGCCAGCAGCTTAGGAGCAGCGGGAGGGGGGTACGAGCAGTACTTC. The whole variable domain, filled in from reference TRBV7-2 and TRBJ2-7, reads GAGVSQSPSNKVTEKGKDVELRCDPISGHTALYWYRQSLGQGLEFLIYFQGNSAPDKSGLPSDRFSAERTGGSVSTLTIQRTQQEDSAVYLCASSLGAAGGGYEQYFGPGTRLTVT.

The J gene is TRBJ2-7, the V gene TRBV28, with 7 nucleotides matching TRBD2. This CDR3 is built from 13 residues. Germline V lookup: CDR1 MDHEN, CDR2 SYDVKM. The junction had 7 bases not matched to a gene; V was cut back by 8 bases and J by 3 bases. The CDR3 region has the DNA TGTGCCAGCCTGGGAGGGCCTTTCTACGAGCAGTACTTC. Amino acids: CASLGGPFYEQYF.

This rearrangement joins TRBV7-8 to TRBJ2-1; a weak D match, TRBD1 (7 bases). Germline assignment: CDR1 SGHVS and CDR2 FQNEAQ. Trimming removed 7 bases from V and 7 bases from J, with 17 bases in between. The CDR3 covers 14 residues. CDR3 loop: CASNWAGGSNEQFF. The CDR3 DNA is TGTGCCAGCAACTGGGCAGGGGGGTCGAATGAGCAGTTCTTC.

This clone was observed a few times. Here the CDR3 DNA reads TGTGCCAGCAGTTCCCTAGCGGGAGGGCCAGGTGAGCAGTACTTC. It codes for CASSSLAGGPGEQYF. This sequence joins TRBV28 and TRBJ2-7, with 12 bases fitting TRBD2. J was trimmed by 7 bases and V by 4 bases; bases with no gene match: 8. There are 15 residues in the CDR3. Germline CDR1 is MDHEN and CDR2 is SYDVKM.

This clone was counted a single time. This CDR3 is also generated by other DNA sequences in the sample. The chain couples TRBV4-3 to TRBJ1-2; D possibly corresponds to TRBD1 (6 bases). The CDR3 extends over 15 amino acids. From germline, CDR1 is LGHNA and CDR2 YSLEER. V was trimmed by 3 bases and J by 5 bases, leaving 16 bases between them. The CDR3 loop is CASSQGGARAYGYTF. As DNA, the CDR3 is TGCGCCAGCAGCCAGGGGGGGGCGAGGGCATATGGCTACACCTTC.

The V and J genes are TRBV11-2 and TRBJ2-7; D call uncertain. Trimming took off 0 bases at V and 4 bases at J, with 4 bases between the two ends. This CDR3 contains 12 residues. Germline V gives CDR1 SGHAT, CDR2 FQNNGV. CDR3 DNA: TGTGCCAGCAGCTTAGATTATTACGAGCAGTACTTC. Its protein is CASSLDYYEQYF.

The chain has TRBV5-8 and TRBJ1-1; D remains unclear. The CDR3 runs 14 residues. V was cut by 2 bases and J by 2 bases, with 10 bases left in between. The germline V gene has CDR1 SGHTS and CDR2 YDEGEE. CDR3 bases: TGTGCCAGCAGCTTTTCAACAGCCAACACTGAAGCTTTCTTT. It specifies CASSFSTANTEAFF.

This clone was seen a handful of times. This chain uses TRBV4-1 with TRBJ2-7, with D perhaps matching TRBD2 (5 bases). Trimming left V 3 bases short and J 2 bases short, with 17 bases between. CDR1 and CDR2 from the germline V gene are MGHRA and YSYEKL. CDR3 length: 16 amino acids. The CDR3 reads CASSHLTSEMTYEQYF. In DNA, the CDR3 is TGCGCCAGCAGCCACCTAACTAGTGAGATGACCTACGAGCAGTACTTC.

Note on this clone: One junction end disagrees with the germline gene, perhaps due to a read error. This sequence joins TRBV7-9 and TRBJ1-1; no clear D gene. CDR1 is SEHNR and CDR2 is FQNEAQ in the germline V gene (reference sequence). The CDR3 covers 15 residues. The CDR3 protein is CASSVAPQYTAEAFF. CDR3 nucleotides: TGTGCCAGCAGCGTAGCGCCCCAGTATACCGCTGAAGCTTTCTTT.

The J gene is TRBJ1-1, the V gene TRBV9, with D possibly being TRBD1 (6 bases). Germline V CDR1 and CDR2: SGDLS, YYNGEE. V shed 8 bases and J shed 0 bases, with 17 bases lying between them. CDR3 size: 15 residues. CDR3 amino acids: CASTLSGTMNTEAFF. The CDR3 DNA reads as TGTGCCAGTACCCTCTCCGGGACAATGAACACTGAAGCTTTCTTT.

This clone is deemed medium-sized. This sequence joins TRBV7-9 and TRBJ1-1; the D gene is possibly TRBD1 (6 bases). The length of the CDR3 is 14 residues. CDR1 is SEHNR, CDR2 FQNEAQ, per germline (reference sequence). Trimming removed 4 bases at V and 4 bases at J, with 13 bases between. Written as DNA, the CDR3 is TGTGCCAGCAGCTACTCACAGGGTATCACTGAAGCTTTCTTT. Residues: CASSYSQGITEAFF.